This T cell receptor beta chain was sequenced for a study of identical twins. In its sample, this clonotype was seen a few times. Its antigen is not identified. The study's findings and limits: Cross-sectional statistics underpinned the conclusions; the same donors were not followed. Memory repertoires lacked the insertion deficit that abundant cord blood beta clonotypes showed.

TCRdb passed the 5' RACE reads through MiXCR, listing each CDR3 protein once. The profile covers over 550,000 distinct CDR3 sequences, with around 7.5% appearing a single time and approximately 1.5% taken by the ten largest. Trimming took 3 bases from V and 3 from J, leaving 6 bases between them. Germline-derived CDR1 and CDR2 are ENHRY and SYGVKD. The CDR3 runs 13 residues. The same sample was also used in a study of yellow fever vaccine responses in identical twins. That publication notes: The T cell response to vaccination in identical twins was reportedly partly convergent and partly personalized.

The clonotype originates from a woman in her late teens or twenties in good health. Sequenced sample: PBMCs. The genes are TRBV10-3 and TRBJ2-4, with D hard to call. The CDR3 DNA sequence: TGTGCCATCAGTGACGCGGACAAAAACATTCAGTACTTC. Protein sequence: CAISDADKNIQYF.